This TCR beta chain stems from a study of blood T cell repertoires in COVID-19. About the research overall: The samples span acute and convalescent COVID-19 from the United States, Italy and Spain. The cDNA or gDNA used as material had been derived from T cells, B-cell-depleted T cells, or PBMCs.

This clone appeared once. Measured with immunoSEQ multiplex PCR; TCRdb has only the in-frame clones, and not every one. Here the sample spans tens of thousands of clones, roughly 91% being singletons. The CDR3 contains 18 residues. V lost 1 base, J lost 3 bases, and 7 bases stayed unmatched. The V gene is TRBV6-7, the J gene TRBJ1-6; 9 nucleotides align to TRBD1. TRBV6-7 is given ORF status, its function remaining uncertain. The receptor was derived from a human donor in a cohort sampled during active COVID-19. The sequenced material came from peripheral blood. The CDR3 sequence is CASSYCPDRGGYNSPLHF. As DNA, the CDR3 is TGTGCCAGCAGTTACTGCCCGGACAGGGGAGGCTATAATTCACCCCTCCACTTT.